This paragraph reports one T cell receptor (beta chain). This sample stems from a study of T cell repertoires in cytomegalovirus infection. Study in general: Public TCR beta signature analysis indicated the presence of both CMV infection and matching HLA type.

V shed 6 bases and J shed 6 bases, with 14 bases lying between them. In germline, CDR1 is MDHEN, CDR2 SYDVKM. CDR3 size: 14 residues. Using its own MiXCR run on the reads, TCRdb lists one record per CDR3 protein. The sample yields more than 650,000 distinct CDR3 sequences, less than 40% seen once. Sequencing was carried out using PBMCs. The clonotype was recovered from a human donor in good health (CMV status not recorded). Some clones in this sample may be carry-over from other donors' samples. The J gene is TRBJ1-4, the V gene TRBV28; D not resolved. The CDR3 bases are TGTGCCAGCAGACCCCAAGGGATGGATGAAAAACTGTTTTTT. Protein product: CASRPQGMDEKLFF.